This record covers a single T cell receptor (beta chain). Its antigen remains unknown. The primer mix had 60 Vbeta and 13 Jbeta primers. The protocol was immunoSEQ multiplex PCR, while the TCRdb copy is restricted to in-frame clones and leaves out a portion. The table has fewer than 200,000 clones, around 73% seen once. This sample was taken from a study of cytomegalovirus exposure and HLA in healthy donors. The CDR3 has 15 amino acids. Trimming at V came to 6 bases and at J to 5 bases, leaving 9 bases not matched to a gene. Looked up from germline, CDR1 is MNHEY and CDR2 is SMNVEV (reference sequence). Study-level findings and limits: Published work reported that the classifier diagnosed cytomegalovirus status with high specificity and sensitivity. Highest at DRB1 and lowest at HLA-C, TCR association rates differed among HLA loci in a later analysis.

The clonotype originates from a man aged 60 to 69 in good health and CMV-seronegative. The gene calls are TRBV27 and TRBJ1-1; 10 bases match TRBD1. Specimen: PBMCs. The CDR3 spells CASRADRGGYTEAFF. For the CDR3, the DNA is TGTGCCAGCAGGGCGGACAGGGGGGGTTATACTGAAGCTTTCTTT.